The rows below give T cell receptor beta chains drawn from one sample of a study of shared clonotypes between healthy human individuals. Profiling relied on immunoSEQ multiplex PCR, and the TCRdb table lists in-frame clones only, not all of them. Counted here are around 1.1 million clones, roughly 80% occurring once; the ten biggest clones make up 0.89%. The sample comprised memory CD4+ T cells from PBMCs. These receptors all come from a man younger than 30 in good health. Some clones in this sample may be carry-over from other donors' samples. Both conserved end residues are part of each CDR3. A D gene is named only where the DNA matches it firmly. Clone size is shown for a subset of rows, as once, few, many or a class of expanded clone.

d_gene: TRBD2; abundance: .; j_gene: TRBJ2-3; v_gene: TRBV5-4; CDR3aa: CASGGRETDTQYF; CDR3nt: TGTGCCAGCGGGGGGAGGGAGACGGATACGCAGTATTTT
d_gene: .; abundance: few; j_gene: TRBJ1-1; v_gene: TRBV29-1; CDR3aa: CSVDGVNTEAFF; CDR3nt: TGCAGCGTTGATGGGGTGAACACTGAAGCTTTCTTT
d_gene: .; abundance: .; j_gene: TRBJ1-5; v_gene: TRBV6-1; CDR3aa: CASARYGTNQPQHF; CDR3nt: TGTGCCAGCGCCCGATACGGGACGAATCAGCCCCAGCATTTT
d_gene: .; abundance: .; j_gene: TRBJ2-5; v_gene: TRBV20-1; CDR3aa: CSARGLPEQYF; CDR3nt: TGCAGTGCTAGAGGTCTCCCTGAACAGTACTTC
d_gene: TRBD2; abundance: few; j_gene: TRBJ2-1; v_gene: TRBV28; CDR3aa: CASSSARGGNEQFF; CDR3nt: TGTGCCAGCAGCTCCGCAAGGGGAGGGAATGAGCAGTTCTTC
d_gene: TRBD1; abundance: few; j_gene: TRBJ2-2; v_gene: TRBV5-1; CDR3aa: CASSQRQGMNTGELFF; CDR3nt: TGCGCCAGCAGCCAAAGACAGGGCATGAACACCGGGGAGCTGTTTTTT
d_gene: TRBD2; abundance: .; j_gene: TRBJ2-1; v_gene: TRBV25-1; CDR3aa: CASSEEAGSYNEQFF; CDR3nt: TGTGCCAGCAGTGAGGAAGCGGGGTCCTACAATGAGCAGTTCTTC
d_gene: .; abundance: .; j_gene: TRBJ2-6; v_gene: TRBV6-5; CDR3aa: CASSPPGPGANVLTF; CDR3nt: TGTGCCAGCAGCCCCCCGGGTCCCGGGGCCAACGTCCTGACTTTC
d_gene: TRBD2; abundance: .; j_gene: TRBJ2-7; v_gene: TRBV5-1; CDR3aa: CASSYGGLAAEQYF; CDR3nt: TGCGCCAGCAGCTACGGGGGACTAGCGGCCGAGCAGTACTTC
d_gene: .; abundance: .; j_gene: TRBJ2-7; v_gene: TRBV7-3; CDR3aa: CASSLGVEYEQYF; CDR3nt: TGTGCCAGCAGCTTAGGCGTGGAATACGAGCAGTACTTC
d_gene: .; abundance: .; j_gene: TRBJ1-2; v_gene: TRBV2; CDR3aa: CASSEGPANYGYTF; CDR3nt: TGTGCCAGCAGTGAGGGCCCAGCTAACTATGGCTACACCTTC
d_gene: .; abundance: .; j_gene: TRBJ1-3; v_gene: TRBV6-1; CDR3aa: CASSRGAGNTIYF; CDR3nt: TGTGCCAGCTCCCGGGGCGCGGGAAACACCATATATTTT
d_gene: TRBD2; abundance: .; j_gene: TRBJ2-2; v_gene: TRBV11-3; CDR3aa: CASSSGTRGAGELFF; CDR3nt: TGTGCCAGCAGCTCCGGGACTAGGGGGGCCGGGGAGCTGTTTTTT
d_gene: .; abundance: .; j_gene: TRBJ2-7; v_gene: TRBV5-1; CDR3aa: CASSSTGTWEQYF; CDR3nt: TGCGCCAGCAGCTCCACCGGGACATGGGAGCAGTACTTC
d_gene: TRBD1; abundance: .; j_gene: TRBJ2-7; v_gene: TRBV28; CDR3aa: CASRKTGGTYEQYF; CDR3nt: TGTGCCAGCAGGAAGACAGGGGGCACCTACGAGCAGTACTTC
d_gene: TRBD2; abundance: .; j_gene: TRBJ2-1; v_gene: TRBV5-1; CDR3aa: CASSFQAGGADEQFF; CDR3nt: TGCGCCAGCAGCTTTCAAGCGGGAGGGGCCGATGAGCAGTTCTTC
d_gene: .; abundance: .; j_gene: TRBJ1-1; v_gene: TRBV18; CDR3aa: CASSPGGLNTEAFF; CDR3nt: TGTGCCAGCTCACCAGGCGGACTGAACACTGAAGCTTTCTTT
d_gene: .; abundance: few; j_gene: TRBJ1-2; v_gene: TRBV19; CDR3aa: CASSIVLGRENYGYTF; CDR3nt: TGTGCCAGTAGTATCGTTTTGGGGCGCGAGAACTATGGCTACACCTTC
d_gene: TRBD2; abundance: .; j_gene: TRBJ2-3; v_gene: TRBV5-1; CDR3aa: CASSALAGVVDTQYF; CDR3nt: TGCGCCAGCAGCGCGCTAGCGGGAGTGGTAGATACGCAGTATTTT
d_gene: .; abundance: .; j_gene: TRBJ2-7; v_gene: TRBV5-1; CDR3aa: CASSLVSYEQYF; CDR3nt: TGCGCCAGCAGCTTGGTCTCCTACGAGCAGTACTTC
d_gene: .; abundance: .; j_gene: TRBJ1-1; v_gene: TRBV28; CDR3aa: CASRPQGQVFF; CDR3nt: TGTGCCAGCAGACCTCAAGGTCAGGTTTTCTTT
d_gene: .; abundance: .; j_gene: TRBJ2-3; v_gene: TRBV2; CDR3aa: CASSETGSSQYF; CDR3nt: TGTGCCAGCAGTGAAACAGGGAGTTCGCAGTATTTT
d_gene: TRBD1; abundance: .; j_gene: TRBJ2-7; v_gene: TRBV10-3; CDR3aa: CASRAQGDSYEQYF; CDR3nt: TGTGCCTCCCGGGCACAGGGGGACTCCTACGAGCAGTACTTC
d_gene: TRBD2; abundance: .; j_gene: TRBJ2-7; v_gene: TRBV29-1; CDR3aa: CSVGLGLANGEQYF; CDR3nt: TGCAGCGTTGGGTTGGGACTAGCGAATGGTGAGCAGTACTTC
d_gene: .; abundance: .; j_gene: TRBJ2-3; v_gene: TRBV7-2; CDR3aa: CASSYYRARTDTQYF; CDR3nt: TGTGCCAGCAGCTATTACAGGGCTCGCACAGATACGCAGTATTTT
d_gene: .; abundance: .; j_gene: TRBJ1-1; v_gene: TRBV7-2; CDR3aa: CASRGGRTNTEAFF; CDR3nt: TGTGCCAGCAGGGGGGGACGGACGAACACTGAAGCTTTCTTT
d_gene: .; abundance: .; j_gene: TRBJ2-7; v_gene: TRBV9; CDR3aa: CASSVEGRPPYEQYF; CDR3nt: TGTGCCAGCAGCGTAGAAGGGCGGCCCCCCTACGAGCAGTACTTC
d_gene: TRBD1; abundance: once; j_gene: TRBJ1-6; v_gene: TRBV9; CDR3aa: CASRGQGNSPLHF; CDR3nt: TGTGCCAGCAGAGGACAGGGAAATTCACCCCTCCACTTT
d_gene: .; abundance: .; j_gene: TRBJ2-2; v_gene: TRBV19; CDR3aa: CASSRGRGELFF; CDR3nt: TGTGCCAGTAGCAGGGGACGCGGGGAGCTGTTTTTT
d_gene: .; abundance: few; j_gene: TRBJ1-2; v_gene: TRBV28; CDR3aa: CASSFRENYGYTF; CDR3nt: TGTGCCAGCAGTTTCCGGGAGAACTATGGCTACACCTTC
d_gene: TRBD1; abundance: .; j_gene: TRBJ2-7; v_gene: TRBV20-1; CDR3aa: CSAYPQGEQYF; CDR3nt: TGCAGTGCCTATCCACAGGGGGAGCAGTACTTC
d_gene: .; abundance: once; j_gene: TRBJ2-5; v_gene: TRBV7-8; CDR3aa: CASSLGIAVSSLFETQYF; CDR3nt: TGTGCCAGCAGCTTAGGTATCGCTGTTAGCTCGTTGTTCGAGACCCAGTACTTC
d_gene: .; abundance: .; j_gene: TRBJ1-1; v_gene: TRBV28; CDR3aa: CASSFGGPNTEAFF; CDR3nt: TGTGCCAGCAGTTTTGGGGGGCCGAACACTGAAGCTTTCTTT
d_gene: TRBD1; abundance: .; j_gene: TRBJ2-7; v_gene: TRBV6-1; CDR3aa: CASRTDRGNPYEQYF; CDR3nt: TGTGCCAGCAGAACCGACAGGGGGAATCCCTACGAGCAGTACTTC
d_gene: TRBD2; abundance: few; j_gene: TRBJ2-5; v_gene: TRBV5-1; CDR3aa: CASSFLVPGLGGQETQYF; CDR3nt: TGCGCCAGCAGCTTTTTGGTCCCGGGACTAGGAGGGCAAGAGACCCAGTACTTC
d_gene: TRBD1; abundance: .; j_gene: TRBJ2-7; v_gene: TRBV11-3; CDR3aa: CASSLEAGQGYEQYF; CDR3nt: TGTGCCAGCAGCTTAGAGGCGGGACAGGGATACGAGCAGTACTTC
d_gene: .; abundance: once; j_gene: TRBJ2-1; v_gene: TRBV5-1; CDR3aa: CASSLFQGRQGNEQFF; CDR3nt: TGCGCCAGCAGCTTATTCCAGGGGCGGCAGGGGAATGAGCAGTTCTTC
d_gene: TRBD1; abundance: .; j_gene: TRBJ1-2; v_gene: TRBV19; CDR3aa: CASSADRGGWNYGYTF; CDR3nt: TGTGCCAGTAGCGCGGACAGGGGAGGTTGGAACTATGGCTACACCTTC
d_gene: TRBD1; abundance: .; j_gene: TRBJ2-7; v_gene: TRBV7-9; CDR3aa: CASSQQGAGFEQYF; CDR3nt: TGTGCCAGCAGCCAACAGGGGGCCGGGTTCGAGCAGTACTTC
d_gene: .; abundance: .; j_gene: TRBJ1-1; v_gene: TRBV6-1; CDR3aa: CASSRWILNTEAFF; CDR3nt: TGTGCCAGCAGTCGTTGGATCCTCAACACTGAAGCTTTCTTT